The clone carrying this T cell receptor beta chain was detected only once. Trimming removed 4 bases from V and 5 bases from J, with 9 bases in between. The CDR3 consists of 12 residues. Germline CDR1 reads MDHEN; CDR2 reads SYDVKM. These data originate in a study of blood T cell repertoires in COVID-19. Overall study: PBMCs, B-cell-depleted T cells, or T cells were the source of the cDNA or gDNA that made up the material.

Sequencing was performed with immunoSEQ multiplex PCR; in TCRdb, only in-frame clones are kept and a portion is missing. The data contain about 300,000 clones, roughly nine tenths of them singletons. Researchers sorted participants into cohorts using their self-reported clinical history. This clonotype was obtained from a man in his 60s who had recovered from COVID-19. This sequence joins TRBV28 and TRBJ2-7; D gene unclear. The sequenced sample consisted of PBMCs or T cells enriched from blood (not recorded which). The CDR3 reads CASSSNFHEQYF. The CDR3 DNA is TGTGCCAGCAGTTCCAACTTCCACGAGCAGTACTTC.